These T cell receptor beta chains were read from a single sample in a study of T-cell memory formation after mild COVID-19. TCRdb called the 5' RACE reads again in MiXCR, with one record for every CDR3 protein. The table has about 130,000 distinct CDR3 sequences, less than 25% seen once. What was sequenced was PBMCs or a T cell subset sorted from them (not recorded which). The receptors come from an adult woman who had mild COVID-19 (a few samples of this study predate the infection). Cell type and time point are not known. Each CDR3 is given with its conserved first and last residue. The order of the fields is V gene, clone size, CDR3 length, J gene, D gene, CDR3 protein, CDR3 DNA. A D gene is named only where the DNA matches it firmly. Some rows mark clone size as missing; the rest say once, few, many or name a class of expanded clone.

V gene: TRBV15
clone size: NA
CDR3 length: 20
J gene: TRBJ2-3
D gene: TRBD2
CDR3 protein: CATSRGTLSGLAGNTDTQYF
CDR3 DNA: TGTGCCACCAGCAGAGGAACACTTTCGGGACTAGCGGGAAACACAGATACGCAGTATTTT

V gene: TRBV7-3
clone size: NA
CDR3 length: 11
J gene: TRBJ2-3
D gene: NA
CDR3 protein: CASSQGAGLYF
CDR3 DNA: TGTGCCAGCAGCCAAGGGGCGGGGCTTTATTTT

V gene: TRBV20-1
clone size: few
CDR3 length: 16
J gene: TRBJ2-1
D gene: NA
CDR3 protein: CSAHPRGASSYNEQFF
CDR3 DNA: TGCAGTGCACACCCACGGGGGGCGAGCTCCTACAATGAGCAGTTCTTC

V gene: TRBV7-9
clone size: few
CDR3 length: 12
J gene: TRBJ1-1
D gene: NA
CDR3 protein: CASSFEGNEAFF
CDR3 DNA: TGTGCCAGCAGCTTCGAGGGAAATGAAGCTTTCTTT

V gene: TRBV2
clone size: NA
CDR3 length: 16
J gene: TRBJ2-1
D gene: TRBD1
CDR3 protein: CASSAQGAPVENEQFF
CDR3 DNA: TGTGCCAGCAGTGCCCAGGGGGCGCCGGTAGAGAATGAGCAGTTCTTC

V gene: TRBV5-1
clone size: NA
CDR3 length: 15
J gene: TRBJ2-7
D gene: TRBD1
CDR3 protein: CASSSGTGAAYEQYF
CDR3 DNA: TGCGCCAGCAGCTCGGGGACAGGGGCGGCCTACGAGCAGTACTTC

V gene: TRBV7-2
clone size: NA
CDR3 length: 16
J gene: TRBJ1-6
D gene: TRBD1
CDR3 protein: CASSFLGTGVNSPLHF
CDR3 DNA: TGTGCCAGCAGCTTTCTAGGGACAGGGGTTAATTCACCCCTCCACTTT

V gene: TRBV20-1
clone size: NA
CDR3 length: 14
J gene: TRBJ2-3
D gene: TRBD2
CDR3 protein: CSATRLAGGDTQYF
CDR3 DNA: TGCAGTGCAACGCGACTAGCGGGGGGGGATACGCAGTATTTT

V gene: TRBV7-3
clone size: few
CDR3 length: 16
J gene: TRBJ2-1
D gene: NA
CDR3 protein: CASSPEAAEGRNEQFF
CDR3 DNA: TGTGCCAGCAGCCCAGAAGCAGCGGAGGGGAGGAATGAGCAGTTCTTC

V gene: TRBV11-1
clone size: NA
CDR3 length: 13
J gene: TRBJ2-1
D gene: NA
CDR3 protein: CASSSDLNNEQFF
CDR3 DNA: TGTGCCAGCAGCTCGGACCTTAACAATGAGCAGTTCTTC

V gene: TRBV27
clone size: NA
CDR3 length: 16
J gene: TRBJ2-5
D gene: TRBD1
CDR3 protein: CASSILQGAPQETQYF
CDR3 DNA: TGTGCCAGCAGTATCCTACAGGGGGCCCCTCAAGAGACCCAGTACTTC

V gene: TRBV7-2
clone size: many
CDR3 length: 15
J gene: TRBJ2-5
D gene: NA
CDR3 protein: CASSLDGSTGETQYF
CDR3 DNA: TGTGCCAGCAGCTTAGATGGGTCCACCGGGGAGACCCAGTACTTC

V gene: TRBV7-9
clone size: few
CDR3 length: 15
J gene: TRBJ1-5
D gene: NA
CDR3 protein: CASSPISAGYQPQHF
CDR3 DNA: TGTGCCAGCAGCCCGATTAGCGCAGGCTATCAGCCCCAGCATTTT

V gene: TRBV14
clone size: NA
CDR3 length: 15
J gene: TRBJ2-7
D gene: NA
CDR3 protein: CASSHTLGQIYEQYF
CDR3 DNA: TGTGCCAGCAGCCATACTCTGGGACAAATCTACGAGCAGTACTTC

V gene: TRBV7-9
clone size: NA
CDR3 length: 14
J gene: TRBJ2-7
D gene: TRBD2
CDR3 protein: CASTPGGAPYEQYF
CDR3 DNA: TGTGCCAGCACCCCCGGGGGGGCGCCCTACGAGCAGTACTTC

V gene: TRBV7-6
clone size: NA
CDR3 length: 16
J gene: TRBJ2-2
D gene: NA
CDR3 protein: CASSLPPGKNTGELFF
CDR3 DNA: TGTGCCAGCAGCTTACCCCCGGGGAAGAACACCGGGGAGCTGTTTTTT

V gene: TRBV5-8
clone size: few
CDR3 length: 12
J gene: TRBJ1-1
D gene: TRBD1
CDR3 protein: CASSPGTAEAFF
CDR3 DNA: TGTGCCAGCAGCCCAGGGACAGCTGAAGCTTTCTTT